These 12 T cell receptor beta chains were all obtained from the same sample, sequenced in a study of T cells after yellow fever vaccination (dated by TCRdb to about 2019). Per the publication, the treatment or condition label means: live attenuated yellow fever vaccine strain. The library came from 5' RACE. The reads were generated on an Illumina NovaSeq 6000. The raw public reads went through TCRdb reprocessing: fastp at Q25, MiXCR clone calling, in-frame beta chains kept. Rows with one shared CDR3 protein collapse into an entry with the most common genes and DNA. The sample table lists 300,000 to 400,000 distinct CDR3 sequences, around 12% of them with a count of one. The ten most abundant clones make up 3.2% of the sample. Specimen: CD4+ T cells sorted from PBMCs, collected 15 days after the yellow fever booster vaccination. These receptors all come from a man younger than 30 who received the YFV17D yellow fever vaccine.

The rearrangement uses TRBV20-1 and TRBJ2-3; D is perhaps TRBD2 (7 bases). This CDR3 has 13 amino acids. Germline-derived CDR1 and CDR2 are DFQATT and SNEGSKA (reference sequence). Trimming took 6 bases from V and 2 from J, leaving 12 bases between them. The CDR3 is CSAIGGPTDTQYF. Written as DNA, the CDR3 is TGCAGTGCAATCGGGGGGCCCACAGATACGCAGTATTTT.

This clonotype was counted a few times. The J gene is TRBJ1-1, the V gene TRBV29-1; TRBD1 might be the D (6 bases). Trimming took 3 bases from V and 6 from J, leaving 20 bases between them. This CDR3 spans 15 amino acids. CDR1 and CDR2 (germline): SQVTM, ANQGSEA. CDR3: CSVDRRTGLSPEAFF. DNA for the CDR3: TGCAGCGTTGACAGGAGAACAGGGTTGTCGCCTGAAGCTTTCTTT.

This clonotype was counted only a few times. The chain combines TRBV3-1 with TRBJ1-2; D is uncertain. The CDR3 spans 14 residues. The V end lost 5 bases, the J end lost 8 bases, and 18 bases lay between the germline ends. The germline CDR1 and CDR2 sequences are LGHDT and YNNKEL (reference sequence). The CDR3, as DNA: TGTGCCAGCAGCTCCCGGGCCGAAGAGTTCGGCTACACCTTC. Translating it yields CASSSRAEEFGYTF.

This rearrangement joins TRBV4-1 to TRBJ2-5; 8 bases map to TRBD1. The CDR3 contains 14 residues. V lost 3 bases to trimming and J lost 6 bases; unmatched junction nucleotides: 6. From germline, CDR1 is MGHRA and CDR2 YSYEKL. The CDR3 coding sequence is TGCGCCAGCAGCCAGACAGGGGCGGAAAAGACCCAGTACTTC. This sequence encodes CASSQTGAEKTQYF.

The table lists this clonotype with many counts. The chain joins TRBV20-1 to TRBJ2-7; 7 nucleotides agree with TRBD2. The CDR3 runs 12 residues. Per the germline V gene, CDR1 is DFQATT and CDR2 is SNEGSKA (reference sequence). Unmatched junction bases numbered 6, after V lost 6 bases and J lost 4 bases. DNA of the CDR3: TGCAGTGCGGGGAGGGTTGGGTACGAGCAGTACTTC. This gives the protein CSAGRVGYEQYF.

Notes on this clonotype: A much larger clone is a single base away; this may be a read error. CDR3 residues: CASRRRQFSGSTIYF. The CDR3 coding sequence is TGTGCCAGCAGGCGCCGACAGTTCTCTGGAAGCACCATATATTTT. This sequence joins TRBV2 and TRBJ1-3; D may be TRBD1 (5 bases). Germline V gene lookup returns CDR1 SNHLY and CDR2 FYNNEI. The CDR3 runs to 15 residues.

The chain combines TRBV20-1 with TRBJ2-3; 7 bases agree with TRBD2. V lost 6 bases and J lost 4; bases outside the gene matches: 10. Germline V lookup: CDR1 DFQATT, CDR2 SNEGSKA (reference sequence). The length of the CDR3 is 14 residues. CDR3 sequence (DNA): TGCAGTGCCGACCAGGCTAGCGGATCAGATACGCAGTATTTT. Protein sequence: CSADQASGSDTQYF.

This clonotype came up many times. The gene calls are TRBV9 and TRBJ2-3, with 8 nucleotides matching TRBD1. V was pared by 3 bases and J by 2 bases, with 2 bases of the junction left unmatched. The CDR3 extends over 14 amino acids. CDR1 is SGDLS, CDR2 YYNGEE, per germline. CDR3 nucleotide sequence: TGTGCCAGCAGCGGGGGACAGGTCACAGATACGCAGTATTTT. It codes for CASSGGQVTDTQYF.

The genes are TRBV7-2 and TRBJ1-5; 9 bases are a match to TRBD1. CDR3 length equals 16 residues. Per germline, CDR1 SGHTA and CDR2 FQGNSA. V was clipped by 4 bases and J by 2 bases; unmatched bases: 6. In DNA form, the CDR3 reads TGTGCCAGCAGCTCGGGACAGGGCTTCGGCAATCAGCCCCAGCATTTT. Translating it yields CASSSGQGFGNQPQHF.

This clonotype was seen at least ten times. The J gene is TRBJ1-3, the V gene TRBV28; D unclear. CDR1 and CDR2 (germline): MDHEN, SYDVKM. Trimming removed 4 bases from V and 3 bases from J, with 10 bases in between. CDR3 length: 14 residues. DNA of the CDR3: TGTGCCAGCAGTTCCCCGTTGGGTGGAAACACCATATATTTT. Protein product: CASSSPLGGNTIYF. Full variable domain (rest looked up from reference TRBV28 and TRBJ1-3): DVKVTQSSRYLVKRTGEKVFLECVQDMDHENMFWYRQDPGLGLRLIYFSYDVKMKEKGDIPEGYSVSREKKERFSLILESASTNQTSMYLCASSSPLGGNTIYFGEGSWLTVV.

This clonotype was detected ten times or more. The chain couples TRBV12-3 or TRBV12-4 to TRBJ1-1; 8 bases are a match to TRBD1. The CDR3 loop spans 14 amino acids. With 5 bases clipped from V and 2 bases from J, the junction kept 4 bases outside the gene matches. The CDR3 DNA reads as TGTGCCAGCAGTCAGGGGGCGCGAAACACTGAAGCTTTCTTT. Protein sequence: CASSQGARNTEAFF.

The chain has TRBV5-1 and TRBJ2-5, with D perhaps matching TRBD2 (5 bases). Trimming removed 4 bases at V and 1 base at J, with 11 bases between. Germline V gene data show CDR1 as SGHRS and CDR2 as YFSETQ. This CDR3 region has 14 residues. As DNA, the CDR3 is TGCGCCAGCAGCGGAACGCGGGTCCAAGAGACCCAGTACTTC. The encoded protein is CASSGTRVQETQYF.